This TCR beta chain is from a study of OX40 agonist ivuxolimab in advanced cancers. About the research overall: Patients' therapy was ivuxolimab, an antibody that acts as an agonist of OX40 (CD134).

A note on this clone: Its antigen is not identified.

Produced via immunoSEQ multiplex PCR; TCRdb's table is partial and in-frame only. The table records tens of thousands of clones, around 84% of them present only once. Study outcomes and limitations: Normalized T-cell clonal expansion was also low in some nonresponders. Averaged across samples, CD8+ T cells carried more expanded clones than CD4+ did.

The CDR3 is made up of 15 amino acids. Germline V CDR1 and CDR2: SGHAT, FQNNGV. The ends were cut back, 2 bases at V and 2 bases at J, with 13 bases in the middle. The chain carries TRBV11-2 and TRBJ2-7, with D unresolved. This receptor was obtained from an adult with an advanced solid tumor such as melanoma, head and neck, liver or kidney cancer. Sequenced here: CD4+ or CD8+ T cells sorted from blood, sampled in a trial of the OX40 agonist ivuxolimab. CDR3 DNA sequence: TGTGCCAGCAGCTTATATGAAAGGAGTGCCTACGAGCAGTACTTC. It codes for CASSLYERSAYEQYF.